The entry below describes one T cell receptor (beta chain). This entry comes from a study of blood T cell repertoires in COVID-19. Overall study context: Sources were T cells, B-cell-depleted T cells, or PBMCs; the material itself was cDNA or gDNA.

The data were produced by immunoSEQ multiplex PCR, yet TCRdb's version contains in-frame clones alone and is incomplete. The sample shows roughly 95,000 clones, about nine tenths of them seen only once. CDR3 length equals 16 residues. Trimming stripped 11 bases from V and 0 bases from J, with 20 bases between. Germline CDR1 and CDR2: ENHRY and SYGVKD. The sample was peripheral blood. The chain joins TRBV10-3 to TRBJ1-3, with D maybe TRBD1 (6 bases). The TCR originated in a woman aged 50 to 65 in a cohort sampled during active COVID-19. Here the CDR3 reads CAAAGAGRFSGNTIYF. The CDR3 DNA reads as TGTGCCGCCGCGGGGGCAGGGCGCTTCTCTGGAAACACCATATATTTT.